This TCR beta chain is from a study of Graves' ophthalmopathy and Graves' hyperthyroidism. This clonotype showed up many times. Germline loops: CDR1 MNHEY, CDR2 SMNVEV (reference sequence). V trimming: 2 bases; J trimming: 8 bases; junction bases outside the gene matches: 3. CDR3 size: 15 residues. Amplification from RNA transcripts yielded the TCR beta CDR3 regions. The workflow started with a first-round RT-PCR run with HTBI primers and then moved on to a second-round multiplex PCR. TCRdb processed the multiplex PCR reads anew with MiXCR; each CDR3 protein has one entry. The repertoire holds hundreds of thousands of distinct CDR3 sequences, with 20% to 25% as singletons.

The receptor was derived from a woman under 30 with stable Graves' hyperthyroidism. The sequenced sample was peripheral blood. The chain combines TRBV27 with TRBJ1-6; 10 nucleotides line up with TRBD1. CDR3 in DNA: TGTGCCAGCAGTTTACGGACAGGGGGATATTCACCCCTCCACTTT. Translated: CASSLRTGGYSPLHF.